These 15 T cell receptor beta chains were all obtained from the same sample, sequenced in a study of PD-L1 blockade in urothelial cancer. The protocol was immunoSEQ multiplex PCR, while the TCRdb copy is restricted to in-frame clones and leaves out a portion. The data show around 50,000 clones, 75% to 90% seen once. Time point reported: pretreatment peripheral blood. The source was PBMCs, collected around atezolizumab (anti-PD-L1) treatment. These receptors all stem from a man aged 50 or older with urothelial cancer.

Here the CDR3 reads CASSPLTGDRGHSGANVLTF. CDR3 nucleotides: TGTGCCAGCAGCCCATTAACGGGGGACAGGGGGCACTCAGGGGCCAACGTCCTGACTTTC. This rearrangement joins TRBV14 to TRBJ2-6; 12 bases map to TRBD1. The CDR3 is 20 residues long. Germline CDR1 is SGHDN and CDR2 is FVKESK. V was clipped by 4 bases and J by 4 bases; unmatched bases: 14. The whole variable domain, filled in from reference TRBV14 and TRBJ2-6, reads EAGVTQFPSHSVIEKGQTVTLRCDPISGHDNLYWYRRVMGKEIKFLLHFVKESKQDESGMPNNRFLAERTGGTYSTLKVQPAELEDSGVYFCASSPLTGDRGHSGANVLTFGAGSRLTVL.

The V call is TRBV29-1, the J call TRBJ2-3, with 8 bases matching TRBD1. This CDR3 is 15 amino acids long. Losses at the gene ends were 3 bases for V and 9 bases for J; bases not matched to a gene: 14. Germline-derived CDR1 and CDR2 are SQVTM and ANQGSEA. The CDR3 protein is CSVDWGQGAQETQYF. DNA for the CDR3: TGCAGCGTTGATTGGGGCCAGGGGGCACAGGAGACGCAGTATTTT.

Ten or more counts support this clone. The rearrangement uses TRBV18 and TRBJ1-2; D not certain. From germline, CDR1 is KGHSH and CDR2 LQKENI. CDR3 length: 12 amino acids. Trimming shortened V by 2 bases and J by 8 bases, and 9 bases separated the two germline ends. The CDR3 is CASSPIGSGYTF. The CDR3 nucleotides read TGTGCCAGCTCACCAATTGGGAGCGGCTACACCTTC.

This clone occurred a few times. V and J are TRBV19 and TRBJ1-4, with D unclear. The germline CDR1 and CDR2 sequences are LNHDA and SQIVND (reference sequence). This CDR3 is built from 17 residues. The V end was cut by 7 bases, the J end by 2 bases, with 20 bases between. The CDR3 region is CASNPRAFPGTNEKLFF. In nucleotides, the CDR3 is TGTGCCAGTAACCCGCGGGCATTCCCCGGGACTAATGAAAAACTGTTTTTT.

V gene TRBV7-2 combines with J gene TRBJ2-7, with 8 positions matching TRBD2. The germline gives CDR1 SGHTA, CDR2 FQGNSA. The length of the CDR3 is 15 residues. Trimming cost V 1 base and J 0 bases; bases outside gene matches: 2. CDR3 nucleotide sequence: TGTGCCAGCAGCTTAGGCGGGGGGCTCTCCTACGAGCAGTACTTC. Its protein is CASSLGGGLSYEQYF.

The genes are TRBV29-1 and TRBJ2-2, with TRBD2 matching over 11 bases. Germline V gene data show CDR1 as SQVTM and CDR2 as ANQGSEA. V was clipped by 3 bases and J by 5 bases; unmatched bases: 11. The CDR3 extends over 17 amino acids. CDR3 nucleotide sequence: TGCAGCGTTGAGCCCCGAACTAGCGGGGGTGGGACCGGGGAGCTGTTTTTT. Its protein is CSVEPRTSGGGTGELFF.

The chain recombines TRBV6-1 with TRBJ1-2, with 12 bases lining up with TRBD1. The junction had 8 bases not matched to a gene; V was cut back by 3 bases and J by 0 bases. Germline-derived CDR1 and CDR2 are MNHNS and SASEGT. The CDR3 is 18 residues long. For the CDR3, the DNA is TGTGCCAGCAGTGACCGGGACAGGGGGCGAAAGACTAACTATGGCTACACCTTC. Translation: CASSDRDRGRKTNYGYTF.

This clone was seen more than once but under ten times. J is TRBJ1-2 and V is TRBV2; the D is unclear. This CDR3 contains 14 residues. Germline values: CDR1 SNHLY, CDR2 FYNNEI. The V gene lost 5 bases and the J gene lost 4 bases, with 14 bases spanning the gap. CDR3 residues: CASSISNIGYGYTF. The DNA for the CDR3 is TGTGCCAGCAGTATAAGCAATATCGGCTATGGCTACACCTTC.

This chain connects TRBV28 to TRBJ1-2; tentatively, D is TRBD1 (5 bases). Trimming pared 7 bases from V and 0 bases from J, leaving 12 bases between. This CDR3 spans 14 amino acids. From germline, CDR1 is MDHEN and CDR2 SYDVKM. CDR3 sequence reads: CASKMGGTNYGYTF. The CDR3, as DNA: TGTGCCAGCAAAATGGGGGGGACTAACTATGGCTACACCTTC.

This sequence joins TRBV27 and TRBJ2-5; no definite D call. CDR1 MNHEY and CDR2 SMNVEV come from the germline V gene (reference sequence). Trimming took off 4 bases at V and 1 base at J, with 13 bases between the two ends. This CDR3 is built from 15 residues. CDR3 residues: CASSSYRSTQETQYF. CDR3 in DNA: TGTGCCAGCAGTTCTTACAGATCGACCCAAGAGACCCAGTACTTC.

This clone was recorded once. This chain links TRBV12-5 with TRBJ2-7, with 8 bases that match TRBD1. The CDR3 consists of 15 residues. In germline, CDR1 is LGHNT, CDR2 FRNRAP. Unmatched junction bases numbered 9, after V lost 1 base and J lost 7 bases. The CDR3 here is CASGLGQGTLREQYF. In DNA form, the CDR3 reads TGTGCTAGTGGTTTGGGACAGGGGACTCTCAGGGAGCAGTACTTC.

The chain recombines TRBV25-1 with TRBJ1-6, with unresolved D. The V end lost 3 bases, the J end lost 7 bases, and 13 bases lay between the germline ends. Germline V lookup: CDR1 MGHDK, CDR2 SYGVNS. The CDR3 covers 15 residues. The CDR3 bases are TGTGCCAGCAGTGACCCGGGAGCGGGAAATTCACCCCTCCACTTT. It specifies CASSDPGAGNSPLHF.

CDR3 bases: TGTGCCAGTAGGGCGGGAGGGCCGAGGAATGAGCAGTTCTTC. It is translated as CASRAGGPRNEQFF. The gene calls are TRBV19 and TRBJ2-1; 9 bases map to TRBD2. CDR3 length: 14 residues. The ends lost 6 bases at V and 7 bases at J; junction bases unmatched: 7. Germline lookup yields CDR1 LNHDA and CDR2 SQIVND (reference sequence).

This chain joins TRBV27 and TRBJ2-3; D not resolved. CDR1 is MNHEY and CDR2 is SMNVEV in the germline V gene (reference sequence). The CDR3 spans 14 residues. The V and J ends lost 3 bases and 0 bases respectively, with 7 bases between them. CDR3 residues: CASSFSSSTDTQYF. CDR3 DNA: TGTGCCAGCAGTTTTAGCAGTAGCACAGATACGCAGTATTTT.

The chain uses TRBV9 and TRBJ1-2; D is possibly TRBD1 (5 bases). The V end lost 4 bases, the J end lost 5 bases, and 15 bases lay between the germline ends. Germline CDR1 and CDR2: SGDLS and YYNGEE. The CDR3 covers 14 residues. The CDR3, as DNA: TGTGCCAGCAGCCCCCGGGACTGGGGATATGGCTACACCTTC. Translating it yields CASSPRDWGYGYTF. Full variable domain (missing parts from reference TRBV9 and TRBJ1-2): DSGVTQTPKHLITATGQRVTLRCSPRSGDLSVYWYQQSLDQGLQFLIQYYNGEERAKGNILERFSAQQFPDLHSELNLSSLELGDSALYFCASSPRDWGYGYTFGSGTRLTVV.